This is a list of T cell receptor beta chains from one sample in a study of CD8 T cells in ankylosing spondylitis. Each CDR3 protein gets one entry after TCRdb re-called the 5' RACE reads with MiXCR. The data contain under 300,000 distinct CDR3 sequences, around 7.8% of them singletons. Sequenced input: blood, either unsorted or a sorted T cell fraction (not recorded which). These TCRs come from a male donor with ankylosing spondylitis or in good health (not recorded which). Each CDR3 is given with its conserved first and last residue. Each record gives: J gene, V gene, CDR3 protein.

TRBJ1-6 TRBV5-1 CASSQGQESSPLHF
TRBJ1-5 TRBV9 CASSPGQSNQPQHF
TRBJ1-4 TRBV12-3/TRBV12-4 CASSSRVPGDRGEKLFF
TRBJ1-1 TRBV12-5 CASGPGSGQNTEAFF
TRBJ2-1 TRBV7-2 CASSPPTGSYNEQFF
TRBJ1-1 TRBV7-9 CASSLKDGNTEAFF
TRBJ2-1 TRBV6-1 CASSPGGLSSYNEQFF
TRBJ2-1 TRBV10-3 CAISEWRIGQGHNEQFF
TRBJ1-1 TRBV20-1 CSAKIGGRNTEAFF
TRBJ1-1 TRBV27 CASLGNPNTEAFF
TRBJ2-3 TRBV20-1 CSARPLAADTQYF
TRBJ2-7 TRBV20-1 CSARDPGLDYEQYF
TRBJ2-1 TRBV6-4 CASSDSELAGEHNEQFF
TRBJ1-5 TRBV7-9 CASSSGEGNQPQHF
TRBJ2-7 TRBV10-3 CAISEFFSNSYEQYF
TRBJ2-2 TRBV6-5 CASEGRLAGGTANSIAAGELFF
TRBJ1-3 TRBV5-1 CASSLEIGNSGNTIYF
TRBJ2-4 TRBV6-1 CASSPGRQNIQYF
TRBJ2-5 TRBV6-5 CASSYGSGGVETQYF
TRBJ2-3 TRBV20-1 CSASRGGSTDTQYF
TRBJ2-1 TRBV14 CASSQDWQGFDWRQYNEQFF
TRBJ1-1 TRBV12-3/TRBV12-4 CASSRRRTEAFF